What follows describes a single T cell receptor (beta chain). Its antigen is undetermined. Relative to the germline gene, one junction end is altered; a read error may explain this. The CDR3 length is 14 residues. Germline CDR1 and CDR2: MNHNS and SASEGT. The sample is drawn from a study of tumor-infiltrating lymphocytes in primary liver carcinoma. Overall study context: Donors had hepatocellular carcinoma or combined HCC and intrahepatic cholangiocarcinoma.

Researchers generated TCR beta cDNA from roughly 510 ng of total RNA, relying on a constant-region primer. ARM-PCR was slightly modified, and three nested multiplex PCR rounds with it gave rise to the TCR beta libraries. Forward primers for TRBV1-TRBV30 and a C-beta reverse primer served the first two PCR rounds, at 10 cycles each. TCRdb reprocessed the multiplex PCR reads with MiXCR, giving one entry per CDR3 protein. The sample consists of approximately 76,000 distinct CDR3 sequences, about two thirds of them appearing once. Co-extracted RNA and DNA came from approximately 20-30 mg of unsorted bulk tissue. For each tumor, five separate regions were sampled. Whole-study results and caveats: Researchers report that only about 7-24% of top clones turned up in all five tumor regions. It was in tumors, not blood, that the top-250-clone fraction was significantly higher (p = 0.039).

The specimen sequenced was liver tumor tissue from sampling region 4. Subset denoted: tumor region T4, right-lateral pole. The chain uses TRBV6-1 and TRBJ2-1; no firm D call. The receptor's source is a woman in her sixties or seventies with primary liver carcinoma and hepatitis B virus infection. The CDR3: CVSRQQSPYNEQFF. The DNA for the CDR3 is TGTGTCAGCCGCCAACAGAGCCCCTACAATGAGCAGTTCTTC.